This entry lists 7 T cell receptor beta chains sequenced from one sample in a study of blood T cell repertoires in COVID-19. Libraries were prepared by immunoSEQ multiplex PCR; TCRdb keeps only in-frame clonotypes and omits some of them. The repertoire holds around 87,000 clones, with 75% to 85% as singletons. What was sequenced was peripheral blood. The receptor set was obtained from a woman older than 75 with acute or convalescent COVID-19.

V and J are TRBV9 and TRBJ2-1; TRBD2 matches 8 bases. The CDR3 contains 16 residues. Germline CDR1 SGDLS, CDR2 YYNGEE. Unmatched junction bases numbered 8, after V lost 0 bases and J lost 6 bases. The CDR3 region has the DNA TGTGCCAGCAGCGTAGCCCCGGGGGGGATTGCCAATGAGCAGTTCTTC. It codes for CASSVAPGGIANEQFF.

CDR3 protein: CASSYDQTRPDTQYF. The CDR3 region has the DNA TGTGCCAGCAGTTACGACCAGACTAGGCCAGATACGCAGTATTTT. This chain uses TRBV6-2 or TRBV6-3 with TRBJ2-3; TRBD2 might be the D (6 bases). Trimming took off 2 bases at V and 4 bases at J, with 13 bases between the two ends. This CDR3 is built from 15 residues. CDR1 and CDR2 (germline): MNHEY, SVGEGT.

The chain has TRBV2 and TRBJ1-2, with D possibly TRBD1 on 5 matching bases. CDR3 size: 13 residues. The ends were cut back, 6 bases at V and 8 bases at J, with 16 bases in the middle. The germline V gene has CDR1 SNHLY and CDR2 FYNNEI. The CDR3 sequence is CASREGRLGGYTF. Written as DNA, the CDR3 is TGTGCCAGCAGAGAGGGGAGGCTCGGGGGCTACACCTTC.

The chain couples TRBV29-1 to TRBJ2-7; D possibly corresponds to TRBD2 (5 bases). V lost 4 bases and J lost 3, with 13 bases in between. Germline lookup yields CDR1 SQVTM and CDR2 ANQGSEA. This CDR3 comprises 13 residues. CDR3 sequence reads: CSVGPLVGYEQYF. CDR3 nucleotides: TGCAGCGTTGGACCACTAGTGGGCTACGAGCAGTACTTC.

V is TRBV7-2 and J is TRBJ1-5; 11 bases are a match to TRBD1. Trimming took 5 bases from V and 6 from J; bases not matched to a gene: 6. The CDR3 sequence is 15 residues long. Per the germline V gene, CDR1 is SGHTA and CDR2 is FQGNSA. CDR3 coding DNA: TGTGCCAGCAGCCTCGGACAGGGGGCCGGTCAGCCCCAGCATTTT. Amino acids: CASSLGQGAGQPQHF. Full variable domain (outside the CDR3, taken from reference TRBV7-2 and TRBJ1-5): GAGVSQSPSNKVTEKGKDVELRCDPISGHTALYWYRQSLGQGLEFLIYFQGNSAPDKSGLPSDRFSAERTGGSVSTLTIQRTQQEDSAVYLCASSLGQGAGQPQHFGDGTRLSIL.

This clone was seen more than once but under ten times. The sample contains more than one DNA sequence encoding this CDR3. This chain joins TRBV7-2 and TRBJ1-1; tentatively, D is TRBD1 (6 bases). Germline V gives CDR1 SGHTA, CDR2 FQGNSA. The CDR3 is 13 residues long. The V end lost 5 bases, the J end lost 2 bases, and 9 bases lay between the germline ends. The CDR3 nucleotides are TGTGCCAGCAGCACACAGGGCAACACTGAAGCTTTCTTT. Translation: CASSTQGNTEAFF.

This chain joins TRBV6-2 or TRBV6-3 and TRBJ2-2; 7 bases line up with TRBD2. The CDR3 runs 14 residues. J lost 5 bases, V lost 2 bases, and 2 bases had no gene match. Germline lookup yields CDR1 MNHEY and CDR2 SVGEGT. CDR3 region: CASSYQRETGELFF. The CDR3 DNA follows: TGTGCCAGCAGTTACCAGCGGGAAACCGGGGAGCTGTTTTTT.